The rows below give T cell receptor beta chains drawn from one sample of a study of cytomegalovirus exposure and HLA in healthy donors. This table comes from immunoSEQ multiplex PCR, and its TCRdb copy is limited to in-frame clones, with some not included. The sample consists of some 150,000 clones, roughly 80% of them appearing once. The source material was PBMCs. Receptors originate from a man aged 25-45 years in good health and CMV-seropositive. Both conserved end residues are part of each CDR3. Each record gives: CDR3 DNA, CDR3 protein, clone size, V gene, J gene, D gene. D genes are given only for firm matches. Size is stated for part of the rows, as once, few or many counts, or as a class when the clone is expanded.

DNA: TGTGCCAGCAGCTTAGTGGGGCTTGGGGAGACCCAGTACTTC; CDR3: CASSLVGLGETQYF; size: NA; V: TRBV7-9; J: TRBJ2-5; D: NA
DNA: TGTGCCAGTAGTTGGGAGACGGTGCGGTACAATGAGCAGTTCTTC; CDR3: CASSWETVRYNEQFF; size: NA; V: TRBV19; J: TRBJ2-1; D: NA
DNA: TGTGCCATCAGGAGCCCGGAGGGATTAGAAGAGACCCAGTACTTC; CDR3: CAIRSPEGLEETQYF; size: NA; V: TRBV10-3; J: TRBJ2-5; D: NA
DNA: TGTGCCAGCAGCTTAGGACCCAGCGGGGATGGATTAGATACGCAGTATTTT; CDR3: CASSLGPSGDGLDTQYF; size: NA; V: TRBV7-8; J: TRBJ2-3; D: TRBD2
DNA: TGCGCCAGCAGCCAAGGTGGGACTAGCGGGGGGATCGCAGATACGCAGTATTTT; CDR3: CASSQGGTSGGIADTQYF; size: few; V: TRBV4-1; J: TRBJ2-3; D: TRBD2
DNA: TGTGCCAGCAGCCCCCGGACAGGGGGAACAGATACGCAGTATTTT; CDR3: CASSPRTGGTDTQYF; size: NA; V: TRBV5-6; J: TRBJ2-3; D: TRBD1
DNA: TGTGCCAGTAGTGCGACAGGGGTCGGGGAGCTGTTTTTT; CDR3: CASSATGVGELFF; size: NA; V: TRBV19; J: TRBJ2-2; D: TRBD1
DNA: TGTGCCAGCAGTTCCCGACAAGGGGGAGGGTTGTATGGCTACACCTTC; CDR3: CASSSRQGGGLYGYTF; size: NA; V: TRBV28; J: TRBJ1-2; D: NA
DNA: TGTGCCATCCGTCAGGTTCTCTCCTACGAGCAGTACTTC; CDR3: CAIRQVLSYEQYF; size: few; V: TRBV28; J: TRBJ2-7; D: NA
DNA: TGTGCCAGCAGTTTAGGACAGGGGGCCGCTGAAGCTTTCTTT; CDR3: CASSLGQGAAEAFF; size: NA; V: TRBV28; J: TRBJ1-1; D: TRBD1
DNA: TGCGCCAGCAGCCAAGACAGGGGAAACACCATATATTTT; CDR3: CASSQDRGNTIYF; size: NA; V: TRBV4-3; J: TRBJ1-3; D: NA
DNA: TGTGCCAGCAGATGGACAGGGGGCAACACTGAAGCTTTCTTT; CDR3: CASRWTGGNTEAFF; size: NA; V: TRBV2; J: TRBJ1-1; D: TRBD1
DNA: TGTGCCAGCAGTTACGGCAGAAGCTCCTACAATGAGCAGTTCTTC; CDR3: CASSYGRSSYNEQFF; size: NA; V: TRBV6-5; J: TRBJ2-1; D: NA
DNA: TGTGCCAGCAGCTGCTATGACATCTCCTACGAGCAGTACTTC; CDR3: CASSCYDISYEQYF; size: NA; V: TRBV7-3; J: TRBJ2-7; D: NA
DNA: TGTGCCTGGAGCCTAAGGGACAGGGGCACCGGGGAGCTGTTTTTT; CDR3: CAWSLRDRGTGELFF; size: NA; V: TRBV30; J: TRBJ2-2; D: TRBD1
DNA: TGTGCCACCAGCAGAGAGAGGGGATTGAGGGACTTGGGCACTGAAGCTTTCTTT; CDR3: CATSRERGLRDLGTEAFF; size: NA; V: TRBV15; J: TRBJ1-1; D: NA
DNA: TGTGCCAGCAGCTTAGGGCGGGGCTCCTACAATGAGCAGTTCTTC; CDR3: CASSLGRGSYNEQFF; size: NA; V: TRBV11-2; J: TRBJ2-1; D: NA
DNA: TGTGCCAGCAGCTGGGACTCCGGGGGTACCCAGTACTTC; CDR3: CASSWDSGGTQYF; size: NA; V: TRBV6-5; J: TRBJ2-5; D: NA
DNA: TGTGCCAGCAGTTCGACGTCTAGCGGGTGGGAGACCCAGTACTTC; CDR3: CASSSTSSGWETQYF; size: NA; V: TRBV27; J: TRBJ2-5; D: TRBD2
DNA: TGTGCCACCTCAGCGCGAAGACGATACGAGCAGTACTTC; CDR3: CATSARRRYEQYF; size: once; V: TRBV6-5; J: TRBJ2-7; D: NA
DNA: TGTGCCAGCAGCAAGGGGGACATTGATGGCTACACCTTC; CDR3: CASSKGDIDGYTF; size: few; V: TRBV21-1; J: TRBJ1-2; D: NA
DNA: TGCGCCAGCAGCCAACCCATCAGGGGTAGCAATCAGCCCCAGCATTTT; CDR3: CASSQPIRGSNQPQHF; size: few; V: TRBV4-1; J: TRBJ1-5; D: NA
DNA: TGTGCCTGGAGCCGAGCGGGGGCGGGTTATGGCTACACCTTC; CDR3: CAWSRAGAGYGYTF; size: NA; V: TRBV30; J: TRBJ1-2; D: NA
DNA: TGTGCCAGCAGCCCCGGACAGGGGATTAACACAGATACGCAGTATTTT; CDR3: CASSPGQGINTDTQYF; size: NA; V: TRBV7-2; J: TRBJ2-3; D: TRBD1
DNA: TGTGCCAGCAGCTTATCAGGCGGGGGGCTGACAGATACGCAGTATTTT; CDR3: CASSLSGGGLTDTQYF; size: NA; V: TRBV7-9; J: TRBJ2-3; D: TRBD2